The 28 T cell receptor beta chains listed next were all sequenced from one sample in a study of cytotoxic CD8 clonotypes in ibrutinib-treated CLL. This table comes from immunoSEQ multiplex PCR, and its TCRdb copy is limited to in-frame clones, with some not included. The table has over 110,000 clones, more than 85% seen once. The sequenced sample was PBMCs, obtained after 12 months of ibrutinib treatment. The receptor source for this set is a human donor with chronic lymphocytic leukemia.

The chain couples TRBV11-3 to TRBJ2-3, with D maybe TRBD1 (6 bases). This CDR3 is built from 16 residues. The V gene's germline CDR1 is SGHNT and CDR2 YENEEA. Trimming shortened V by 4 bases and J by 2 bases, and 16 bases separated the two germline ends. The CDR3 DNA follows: TGTGCCAGCAGCTCGTCCGGGACACGGAACACAGATACGCAGTATTTT. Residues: CASSSSGTRNTDTQYF.

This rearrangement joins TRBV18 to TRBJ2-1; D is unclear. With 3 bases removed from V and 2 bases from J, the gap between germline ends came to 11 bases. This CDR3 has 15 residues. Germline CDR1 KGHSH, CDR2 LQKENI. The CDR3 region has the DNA TGTGCCAGCTCACCGATGCAGGAGACCTACAATGAGCAGTTCTTC. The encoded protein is CASSPMQETYNEQFF.

DNA of the CDR3: TGTGCCAGCAGCCCTGACAGGGGAGCAGATACGCAGTATTTT. It yields the protein CASSPDRGADTQYF. The chain has TRBV6-5 and TRBJ2-3; 8 nucleotides match TRBD1. The CDR3 spans 14 residues. The ends lost 6 bases at V and 4 bases at J; junction bases unmatched: 6. The germline CDR1 and CDR2 sequences are MNHEY and SVGAGI.

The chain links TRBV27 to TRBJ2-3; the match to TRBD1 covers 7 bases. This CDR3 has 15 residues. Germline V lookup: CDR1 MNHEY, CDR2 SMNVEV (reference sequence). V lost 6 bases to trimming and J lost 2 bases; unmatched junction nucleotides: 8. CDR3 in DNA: TGTGCCAGCAGCCCGGGACAGAGAATCACAGATACGCAGTATTTT. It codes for CASSPGQRITDTQYF.

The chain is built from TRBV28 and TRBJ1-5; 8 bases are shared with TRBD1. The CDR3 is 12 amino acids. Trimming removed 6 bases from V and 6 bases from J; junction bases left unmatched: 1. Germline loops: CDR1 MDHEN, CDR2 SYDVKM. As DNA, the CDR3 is TGTGCCAGCAGGGACAGGGTTCAGCCCCAGCATTTT. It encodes CASRDRVQPQHF. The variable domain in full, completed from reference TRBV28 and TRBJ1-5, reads DVKVTQSSRYLVKRTGEKVFLECVQDMDHENMFWYRQDPGLGLRLIYFSYDVKMKEKGDIPEGYSVSREKKERFSLILESASTNQTSMYLCASRDRVQPQHFGDGTRLSIL.

CDR3 residues: CASSPYVGASGYEQYF. CDR3 sequence (DNA): TGTGCCAGCTCACCTTACGTCGGGGCGTCGGGGTACGAGCAGTACTTC. This rearrangement joins TRBV18 to TRBJ2-7, with D perhaps matching TRBD1 or TRBD2 (5 bases each). The germline gives CDR1 KGHSH, CDR2 LQKENI. V lost 3 bases, J lost 4 bases, and 19 bases lay in between. This CDR3 has 16 residues.

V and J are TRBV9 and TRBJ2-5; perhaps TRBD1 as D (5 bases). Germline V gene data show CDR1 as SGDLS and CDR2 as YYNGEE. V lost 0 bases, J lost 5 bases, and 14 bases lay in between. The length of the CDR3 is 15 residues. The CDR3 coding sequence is TGTGCCAGCAGCGTAGTGGGGCGAGAGGAGGAGACCCAGTACTTC. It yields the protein CASSVVGREEETQYF. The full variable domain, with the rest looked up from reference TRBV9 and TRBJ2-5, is DSGVTQTPKHLITATGQRVTLRCSPRSGDLSVYWYQQSLDQGLQFLIQYYNGEERAKGNILERFSAQQFPDLHSELNLSSLELGDSALYFCASSVVGREEETQYFGPGTRLLVL.

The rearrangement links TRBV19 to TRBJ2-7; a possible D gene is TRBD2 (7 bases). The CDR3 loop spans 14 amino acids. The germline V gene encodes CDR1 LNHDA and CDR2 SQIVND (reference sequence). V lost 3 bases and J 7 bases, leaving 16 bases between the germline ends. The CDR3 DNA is TGTGCCAGTAGTATCCGGGGGGCGCCTGGGGAGCAGTACTTC. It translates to CASSIRGAPGEQYF.

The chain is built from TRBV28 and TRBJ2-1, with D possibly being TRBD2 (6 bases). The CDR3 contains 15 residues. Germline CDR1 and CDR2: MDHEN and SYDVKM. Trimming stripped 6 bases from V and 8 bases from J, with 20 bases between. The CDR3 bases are TGTGCCAGCAGCCCCAGCCACCTGCCGGGGGATGAGCAGTTCTTC. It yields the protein CASSPSHLPGDEQFF.

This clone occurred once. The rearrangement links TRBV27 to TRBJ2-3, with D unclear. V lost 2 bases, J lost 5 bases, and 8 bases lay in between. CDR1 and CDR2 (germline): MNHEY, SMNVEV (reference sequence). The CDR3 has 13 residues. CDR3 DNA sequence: TGTGCCAGCAGTTTAGATTCCGGAGATACGCAGTATTTT. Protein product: CASSLDSGDTQYF.

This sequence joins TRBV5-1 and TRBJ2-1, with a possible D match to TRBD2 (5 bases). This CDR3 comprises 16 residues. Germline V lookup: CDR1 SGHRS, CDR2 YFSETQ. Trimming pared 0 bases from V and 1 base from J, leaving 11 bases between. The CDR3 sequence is CASSLEAGRSYNEQFF. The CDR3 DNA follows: TGCGCCAGCAGCTTGGAGGCGGGTAGGTCCTACAATGAGCAGTTCTTC.

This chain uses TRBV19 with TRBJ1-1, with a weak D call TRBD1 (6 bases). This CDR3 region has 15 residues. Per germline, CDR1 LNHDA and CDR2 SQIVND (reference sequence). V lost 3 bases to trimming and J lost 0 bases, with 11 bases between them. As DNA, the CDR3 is TGTGCCAGTAGTATCTCCGGGACATTGAACACTGAAGCTTTCTTT. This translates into CASSISGTLNTEAFF.

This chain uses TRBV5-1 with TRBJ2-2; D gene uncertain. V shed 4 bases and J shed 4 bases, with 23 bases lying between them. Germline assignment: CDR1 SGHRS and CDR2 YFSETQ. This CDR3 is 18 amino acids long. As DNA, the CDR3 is TGCGCCAGCAGCCGGATACCCGCGCCCTTAGTAGGCACCGGGGAGCTGTTTTTT. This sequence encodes CASSRIPAPLVGTGELFF.

The CDR3 here is CASSMGSYEQYF. The CDR3 region has the DNA TGTGCCAGCAGTATGGGGTCCTACGAGCAGTACTTC. V gene TRBV27 combines with J gene TRBJ2-7; D remains unclear. Germline CDR1 and CDR2: MNHEY and SMNVEV (reference sequence). The CDR3 runs 12 residues. V lost 5 bases, J lost 1 base, and 6 bases lay in between.

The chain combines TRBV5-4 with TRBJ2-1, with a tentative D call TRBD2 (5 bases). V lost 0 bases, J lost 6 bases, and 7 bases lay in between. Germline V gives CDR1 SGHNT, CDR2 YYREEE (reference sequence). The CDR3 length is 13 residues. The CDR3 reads CASSLERGNEQFF. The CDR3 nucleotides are TGTGCCAGCAGCTTGGAACGGGGCAATGAGCAGTTCTTC. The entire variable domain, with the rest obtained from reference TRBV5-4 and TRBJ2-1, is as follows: ETGVTQSPTHLIKTRGQQVTLRCSSQSGHNTVSWYQQALGQGPQFIFQYYREEENGRGNFPPRFSGLQFPNYSSELNVNALELDDSALYLCASSLERGNEQFFGPGTRLTVL.

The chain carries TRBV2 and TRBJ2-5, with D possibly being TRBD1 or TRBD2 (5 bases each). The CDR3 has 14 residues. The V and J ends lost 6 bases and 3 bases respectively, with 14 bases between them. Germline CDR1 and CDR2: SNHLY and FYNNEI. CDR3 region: CASSPGAVKETQYF. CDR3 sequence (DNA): TGTGCCAGCAGCCCCGGGGCGGTGAAAGAGACCCAGTACTTC.

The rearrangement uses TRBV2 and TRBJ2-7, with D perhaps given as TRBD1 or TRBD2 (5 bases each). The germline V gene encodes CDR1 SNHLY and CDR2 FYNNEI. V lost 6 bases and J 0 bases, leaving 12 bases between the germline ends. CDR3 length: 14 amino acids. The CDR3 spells CASSGAGRSYEQYF. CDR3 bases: TGTGCCAGCAGCGGGGCGGGCCGCTCCTACGAGCAGTACTTC.

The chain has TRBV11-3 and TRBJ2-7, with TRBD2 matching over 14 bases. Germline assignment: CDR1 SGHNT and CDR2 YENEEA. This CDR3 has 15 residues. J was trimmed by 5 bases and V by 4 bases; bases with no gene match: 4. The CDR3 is CASSSGLAGAHEQYF. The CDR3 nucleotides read TGTGCCAGCAGCTCGGGACTAGCGGGAGCCCACGAGCAGTACTTC.

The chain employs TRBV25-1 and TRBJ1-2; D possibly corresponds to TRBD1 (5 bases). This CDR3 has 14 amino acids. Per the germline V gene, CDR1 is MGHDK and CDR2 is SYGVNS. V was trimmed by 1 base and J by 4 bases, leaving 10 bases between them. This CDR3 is CASSEFGDRYGYTF. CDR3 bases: TGTGCCAGCAGTGAATTTGGGGACCGCTATGGCTACACCTTC.

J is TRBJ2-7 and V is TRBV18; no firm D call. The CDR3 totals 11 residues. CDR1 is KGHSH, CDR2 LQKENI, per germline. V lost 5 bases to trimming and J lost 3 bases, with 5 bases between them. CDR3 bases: TGTGCCAGCTCAACCGGCTACGAGCAGTACTTC. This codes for CASSTGYEQYF.

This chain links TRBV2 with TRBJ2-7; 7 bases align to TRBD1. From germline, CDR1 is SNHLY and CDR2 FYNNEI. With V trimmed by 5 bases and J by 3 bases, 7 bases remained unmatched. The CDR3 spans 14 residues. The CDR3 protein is CASSRQGVDYEQYF. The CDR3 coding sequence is TGTGCCAGCAGTCGGCAGGGGGTCGACTACGAGCAGTACTTC.

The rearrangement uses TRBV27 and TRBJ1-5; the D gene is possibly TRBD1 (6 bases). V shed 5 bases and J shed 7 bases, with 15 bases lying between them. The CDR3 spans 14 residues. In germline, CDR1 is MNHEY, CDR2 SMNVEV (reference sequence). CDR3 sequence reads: CASSQGQGQQPQHF. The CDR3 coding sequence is TGTGCCAGCAGTCAAGGGCAGGGGCAACAGCCCCAGCATTTT.

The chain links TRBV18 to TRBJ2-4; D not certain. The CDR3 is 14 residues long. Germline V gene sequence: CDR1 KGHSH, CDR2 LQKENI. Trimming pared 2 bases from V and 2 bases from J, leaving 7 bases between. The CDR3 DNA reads TGTGCCAGCTCACCAGACTCAACCAAAAACATTCAGTACTTC. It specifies CASSPDSTKNIQYF.

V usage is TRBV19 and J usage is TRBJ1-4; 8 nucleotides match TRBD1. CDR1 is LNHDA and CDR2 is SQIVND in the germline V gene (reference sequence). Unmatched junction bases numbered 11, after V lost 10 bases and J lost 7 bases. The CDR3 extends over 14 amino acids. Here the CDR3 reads CATSSATGAEKLFF. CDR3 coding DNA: TGTGCCACCTCCTCTGCGACAGGGGCTGAAAAACTGTTTTTT. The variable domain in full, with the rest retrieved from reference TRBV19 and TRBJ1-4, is DGGITQSPKYLFRKEGQNVTLSCEQNLNHDAMYWYRQDPGQGLRLIYYSQIVNDFQKGDIAEGYSVSREKKESFPLTVTSAQKNPTAFYLCATSSATGAEKLFFGSGTQLSVL.

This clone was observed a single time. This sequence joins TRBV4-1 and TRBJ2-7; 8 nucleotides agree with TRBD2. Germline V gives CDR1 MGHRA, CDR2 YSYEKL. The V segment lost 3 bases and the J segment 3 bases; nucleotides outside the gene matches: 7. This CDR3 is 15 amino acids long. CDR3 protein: CASSHGTSVSYEQYF. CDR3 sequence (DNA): TGCGCCAGCAGCCACGGGACTAGTGTAAGCTACGAGCAGTACTTC.

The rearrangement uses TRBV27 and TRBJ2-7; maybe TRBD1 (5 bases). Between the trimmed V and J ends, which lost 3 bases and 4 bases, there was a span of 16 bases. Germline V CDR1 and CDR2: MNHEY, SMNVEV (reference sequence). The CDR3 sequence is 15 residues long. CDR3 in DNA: TGTGCCAGCAGTTTCGTCCAGGGTAATCCGTACGAGCAGTACTTC. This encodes CASSFVQGNPYEQYF.

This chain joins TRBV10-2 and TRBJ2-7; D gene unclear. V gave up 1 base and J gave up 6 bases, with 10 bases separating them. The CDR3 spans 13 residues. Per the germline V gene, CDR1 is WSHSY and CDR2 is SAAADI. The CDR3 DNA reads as TGCGCCAGCAGTGAGTTTGGGGTGGGCGAGCAGTACTTC. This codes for CASSEFGVGEQYF.

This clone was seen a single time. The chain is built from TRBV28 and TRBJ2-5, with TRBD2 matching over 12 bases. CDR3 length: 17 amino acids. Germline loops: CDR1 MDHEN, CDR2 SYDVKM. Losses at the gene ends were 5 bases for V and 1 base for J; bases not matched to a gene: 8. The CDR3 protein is CASSPTTSGSPQETQYF. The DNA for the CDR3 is TGTGCCAGCAGTCCGACGACTAGCGGGAGCCCCCAAGAGACCCAGTACTTC.